This T cell receptor beta chain was profiled in a study of OX40 agonist ivuxolimab in advanced cancers. Study overall: An anti-OX40 (CD134) antibody with agonistic activity, ivuxolimab, was administered to patients. Patients got intravenous ivuxolimab at 0.01 to 10 mg/kg every 2 weeks. Overall study results and limits: Among T cells, CD8+ cells averaged more expanded clones than CD4+ cells. Clones of CD4+ and CD8+ blood T cells grew by week 6 at doses of 0.1 to 3.0 mg/kg.

Profiling relied on immunoSEQ multiplex PCR, and the TCRdb table lists in-frame clones only, not all of them. The sample lists 40,000 to 60,000 clones, over 75% occurring once. Regarding this clone: What it binds is unknown.

The source material was CD4+ or CD8+ T cells sorted from blood, sampled in a trial of the OX40 agonist ivuxolimab. The source of this sequence is an adult with an advanced solid tumor such as melanoma, head and neck, liver or kidney cancer.

In nucleotides, the CDR3 is TGTGCCAGCAGCGTAGGGGCCCAGCGGGGGGCCCGGTTTGGGGAGACCCAGTACTTC. It codes for CASSVGAQRGARFGETQYF. The gene calls are TRBV9 and TRBJ2-5; 9 bases map to TRBD2. Germline CDR1 and CDR2: SGDLS and YYNGEE. Losses at the gene ends were 0 bases for V and 5 bases for J; bases not matched to a gene: 17. The CDR3 runs 19 residues. The variable domain in full, completed from reference TRBV9 and TRBJ2-5, reads DSGVTQTPKHLITATGQRVTLRCSPRSGDLSVYWYQQSLDQGLQFLIQYYNGEERAKGNILERFSAQQFPDLHSELNLSSLELGDSALYFCASSVGAQRGARFGETQYFGPGTRLLVL.